This T cell receptor (beta chain) was sequenced during a study of Ad26.COV2.S vaccination and SARS-CoV-2 variants. Only one count was recorded for this clone. Trimming removed 3 bases at V and 2 bases at J, with 5 bases between. The CDR3 has 13 amino acids. Germline V gives CDR1 ENHRY, CDR2 SYGVKD. The data were produced by immunoSEQ multiplex PCR, yet TCRdb's version contains in-frame clones alone and is incomplete. The sample consists of roughly 300,000 clones, roughly 90% of them appearing once. The treatment: some 20 received Ad26.COV2.S at low or high dose, single or two shots; 5 received placebo; per-sample allocation not given. Sampling took place 63 days after the first vaccine or placebo injection.

The rearrangement joins TRBV10-3 to TRBJ1-5, with unresolved D. The sample consisted of peripheral blood, taken in a trial of Ad26.COV2.S vaccine versus placebo. This TCR was recovered from a person aged 18 to 59 who received the Ad26.COV2.S COVID-19 vaccine or a placebo. CDR3 bases: TGTGCCATCAGTGACGGGGGCAATCAGCCCCAGCATTTT. It codes for CAISDGGNQPQHF.